This T cell receptor beta chain originates from a study of blood T cell repertoires in COVID-19. All enrollees were roughly 18 to 89 years old and from approximately 25 US areas. Each participant's cohort was designated according to participant-reported clinical history. What the recovered Cohort 3 donors had was two negative PCRs, clearance, or symptom resolution. Original data processing: The authors estimated nucleated cell counts from reference gene primer amplification. The repertoire was sequenced with immunoSEQ multiplex PCR; TCRdb's copy has only in-frame clones and lacks some. V and J calls and clone size are as listed in that table; D and trimming were resolved from the DNA. The sample shows more than 350,000 clones, approximately 92% of them seen only once. This receptor was obtained from a man aged 18 to 29 who had recovered from COVID-19. Sequencing was performed on PBMCs or T cells enriched from blood (not recorded which).

CDR3 loop: CASSPASGGYEQYF. CDR3 nucleotide sequence: TGTGCCAGCAGCCCGGCTAGCGGGGGCTACGAGCAGTACTTC. V is TRBV6-5 and J is TRBJ2-7, with 10 bases lining up with TRBD2. The J segment lost 3 bases and the V segment lost 6 bases, leaving 5 bases of the junction unmatched. This CDR3 has 14 residues. CDR1 is MNHEY and CDR2 is SVGAGI in the germline V gene.